Listed here are 18 T cell receptor beta chains from one sample, sequenced in a study of technical replicates of blood from several donors. Sequencing used immunoSEQ multiplex PCR; TCRdb keeps in-frame clones, though not all of them. The sample holds 60,000 to 90,000 clones; roughly 97% are singletons and the top ten take less than 0.25%. Material for sequencing was T cells isolated from PBMCs. The receptors derive from a human donor in good health.

CDR3: CASSATGTSVGELFF. The CDR3 DNA follows: TGTGCCAGCAGCGCCACCGGGACTAGCGTCGGGGAGCTGTTTTTT. The chain employs TRBV9 and TRBJ2-2, with 10 bases matching TRBD2. V was pared by 3 bases and J by 7 bases, with 6 bases of the junction left unmatched. This CDR3 is built from 15 residues. The germline V gene encodes CDR1 SGDLS and CDR2 YYNGEE.

V gene TRBV5-5 combines with J gene TRBJ2-2; the match to TRBD2 covers 8 bases. The V segment lost 0 bases and the J segment 7 bases; nucleotides outside the gene matches: 5. The CDR3 is 15 residues long. The germline CDR1 and CDR2 sequences are SGHKS and YYEKEE (reference sequence). CDR3 nucleotide sequence: TGTGCCAGCAGCTTGGACGGGAGGGCCAACGGGGAGCTGTTTTTT. This gives the protein CASSLDGRANGELFF.

This chain links TRBV5-6 with TRBJ2-1; D is perhaps TRBD2 (6 bases). The CDR3 has 15 residues. Germline lookup yields CDR1 SGHDT and CDR2 YYEEEE. The germline V and J ends were trimmed by 2 bases and 1 base, with 10 bases remaining between them. As DNA, the CDR3 is TGTGCCAGCAGCTTTAGGGGACTGTCCTACAATGAGCAGTTCTTC. It yields the protein CASSFRGLSYNEQFF.

The V gene is TRBV5-6, the J gene TRBJ2-7; TRBD1 is a possible D gene (5 bases). V gave up 7 bases and J gave up 3 bases, with 17 bases separating them. The CDR3 extends over 14 amino acids. Looked up from germline, CDR1 is SGHDT and CDR2 is YYEEEE. The CDR3, as DNA: TGTGCCAGCTCCTGGGGCCGCAGCCTCTACGAGCAGTACTTC. This encodes CASSWGRSLYEQYF.

This clone appeared a single time. The rearrangement links TRBV4-2 to TRBJ1-5, with a weak D call TRBD1 (5 bases). Deletions cut 0 bases from V and 7 bases from J, with 13 bases between. Per germline, CDR1 LGHNA and CDR2 YNFKEQ. CDR3 length equals 15 residues. CDR3 DNA sequence: TGTGCCAGCAGCCAAGATGGGTGGGGGGTCCAGCCCCAGCATTTT. Protein product: CASSQDGWGVQPQHF.

The chain links TRBV7-3 to TRBJ2-7; D not resolved. CDR1 SGHTA and CDR2 FQGTGA come from the germline V gene. This CDR3 spans 14 amino acids. Between the trimmed V and J ends, which lost 0 bases and 1 base, there was a span of 7 bases. This CDR3 is CASSLTADSYEQYF. The CDR3 coding sequence is TGTGCCAGCAGCTTAACGGCCGATTCCTACGAGCAGTACTTC.

V usage is TRBV11-2 and J usage is TRBJ1-2; D perhaps matches TRBD1 (6 bases). The V and J ends lost 4 bases and 2 bases respectively, with 17 bases between them. The germline V gene has CDR1 SGHAT and CDR2 FQNNGV. This CDR3 is built from 16 residues. This CDR3 reads CASSSPGGGVNYGYTF. CDR3 in DNA: TGTGCCAGCAGCTCTCCCGGAGGGGGGGTAAACTATGGCTACACCTTC.

The chain recombines TRBV6-1 with TRBJ2-7, with TRBD1 matching over 7 bases. CDR3 length: 16 amino acids. Germline CDR1 and CDR2: MNHNS and SASEGT. V lost 0 bases to trimming and J lost 1 base; unmatched junction nucleotides: 6. The DNA of the CDR3 is TGTGCCAGCAGTGAAGCGCTCGGGACAGTTTCCTACGAGCAGTACTTC. This encodes CASSEALGTVSYEQYF.

The chain uses TRBV5-1 and TRBJ2-7; D ambiguous. This CDR3 region has 15 residues. Germline CDR1 reads SGHRS; CDR2 reads YFSETQ. The V and J ends lost 2 bases and 6 bases respectively, with 18 bases between them. CDR3 in amino acids: CASSFRGGTSFEQYF. The CDR3 bases are TGCGCCAGCAGCTTCCGCGGCGGAACGTCGTTCGAGCAGTACTTC.

J is TRBJ2-3 and V is TRBV10-3; D perhaps matches TRBD2 (6 bases). CDR1 is ENHRY and CDR2 is SYGVKD in the germline V gene. The V and J ends lost 2 bases and 4 bases respectively, with 16 bases between them. This CDR3 has 16 residues. This chain's CDR3 is CAISEELSRLADTQYF. In DNA form, the CDR3 reads TGTGCCATCAGTGAGGAACTATCTCGACTAGCAGATACGCAGTATTTT.

This chain uses TRBV5-6 with TRBJ1-3; D ambiguous. V dropped 4 bases and J dropped 4 bases, with 15 bases sitting between them. CDR1 and CDR2 from the germline V gene are SGHDT and YYEEEE. CDR3 length equals 15 residues. CDR3 sequence reads: CASSALGVTGNTIYF. The CDR3 DNA reads TGTGCCAGCAGCGCCCTCGGGGTGACCGGAAACACCATATATTTT. Supplemented by reference TRBV5-6 and TRBJ1-3, the full variable domain reads DAGVTQSPTHLIKTRGQQVTLRCSPKSGHDTVSWYQQALGQGPQFIFQYYEEEERQRGNFPDRFSGHQFPNYSSELNVNALLLGDSALYLCASSALGVTGNTIYFGEGSWLTVV.

The chain couples TRBV5-1 to TRBJ2-3; D is perhaps TRBD2 (5 bases). Trimming took off 4 bases at V and 7 bases at J, with 16 bases between the two ends. Germline V gene data show CDR1 as SGHRS and CDR2 as YFSETQ. This CDR3 is 14 amino acids long. The chain's CDR3 is CASSSGEGQHTQYF. The CDR3 DNA sequence: TGCGCCAGCAGCAGTGGAGAGGGCCAACATACGCAGTATTTT.

The sample holds one count of this clone. The chain joins TRBV28 to TRBJ2-6, with 7 positions matching TRBD1. The CDR3 contains 16 residues. The J segment lost 0 bases and the V segment lost 6 bases, leaving 5 bases of the junction unmatched. CDR1 and CDR2 (germline): MDHEN, SYDVKM. CDR3 nucleotides: TGTGCCAGCAGGCCTAGACAGGGCTCTGGGGCCAACGTCCTGACTTTC. This encodes CASRPRQGSGANVLTF.

The chain recombines TRBV5-1 with TRBJ1-2, with 8 bases that match TRBD1. Germline V gives CDR1 SGHRS, CDR2 YFSETQ. CDR3 length: 14 residues. V shed 3 bases, J shed 1 base, and the junction held 2 bases outside the gene matches. The CDR3 coding sequence is TGCGCCAGCAGCTGGACAGGGATTAACTATGGCTACACCTTC. This sequence encodes CASSWTGINYGYTF.

The chain uses TRBV15 and TRBJ2-2; 8 bases agree with TRBD1. V shed 0 bases and J 7 bases; nucleotides not matched to a gene: 1. CDR1 and CDR2 from the germline V gene are LNHNV and YYDKDF (reference sequence). The length of the CDR3 is 14 residues. For the CDR3, the DNA is TGTGCCACCAGCAGAGATGGGACAGGCGGGGAGCTGTTTTTT. Its protein product is CATSRDGTGGELFF.

This chain connects TRBV4-1 to TRBJ2-7; TRBD1 matches at 8 bases. This CDR3 is 16 amino acids long. Germline lookup yields CDR1 MGHRA and CDR2 YSYEKL. The V and J ends lost 1 base and 7 bases, in that order; junction bases with no gene match: 12. The CDR3 loop reads CASSQGRGQGVREQYF. The CDR3 bases are TGCGCCAGCAGCCAAGGTCGAGGACAGGGAGTACGGGAGCAGTACTTC.

The chain employs TRBV19 and TRBJ2-7; tentative D call: TRBD1 (5 bases). Trimming stripped 6 bases from V and 0 bases from J, with 9 bases between. The CDR3 covers 13 residues. Per the germline V gene, CDR1 is LNHDA and CDR2 is SQIVND (reference sequence). Here the CDR3 reads CASSPTVSYEQYF. CDR3 sequence (DNA): TGTGCCAGTAGCCCGACAGTCTCCTACGAGCAGTACTTC.

The chain uses TRBV30 and TRBJ1-1; TRBD1 is a possible D gene (6 bases). Germline V gene lookup returns CDR1 GTSNPN and CDR2 SVGIG (reference sequence). Trimming removed 2 bases at V and 1 base at J, with 11 bases between. The CDR3 has 14 residues. The CDR3 DNA follows: TGTGCCTGGAGTAGGGGGGGCGGGAACACTGAAGCTTTCTTT. Translating it yields CAWSRGGGNTEAFF.